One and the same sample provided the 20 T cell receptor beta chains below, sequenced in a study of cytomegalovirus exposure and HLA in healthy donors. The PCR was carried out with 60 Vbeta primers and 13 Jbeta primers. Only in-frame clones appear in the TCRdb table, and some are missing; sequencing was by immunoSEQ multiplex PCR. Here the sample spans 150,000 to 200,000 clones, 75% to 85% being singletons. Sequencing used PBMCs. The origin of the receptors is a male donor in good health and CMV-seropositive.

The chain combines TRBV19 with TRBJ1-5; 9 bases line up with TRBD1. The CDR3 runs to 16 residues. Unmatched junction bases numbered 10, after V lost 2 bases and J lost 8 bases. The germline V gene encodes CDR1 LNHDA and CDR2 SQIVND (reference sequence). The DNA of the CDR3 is TGTGCCAGTAGTATATCGGGACAGGGAATAACCGAGCCCCAGCATTTT. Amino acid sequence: CASSISGQGITEPQHF.

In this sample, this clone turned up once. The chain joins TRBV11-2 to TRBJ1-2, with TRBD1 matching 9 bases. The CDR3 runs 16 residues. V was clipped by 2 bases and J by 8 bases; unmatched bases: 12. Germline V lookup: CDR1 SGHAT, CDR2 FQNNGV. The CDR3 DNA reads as TGTGCCAGCAGCTTAACGTCTTCCGGGACAGGGCAAGGCTACACCTTC. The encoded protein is CASSLTSSGTGQGYTF.

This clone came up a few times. The CDR3 DNA is TGTGCCAGCAGTGTCAGCGGAGGGGCTAGCGGCTACACCTTC. Translated, it gives CASSVSGGASGYTF. The rearrangement links TRBV6-1 to TRBJ1-2, with a weak D call TRBD1 (5 bases). From germline, CDR1 is MNHNS and CDR2 SASEGT. The germline V and J ends were trimmed by 4 bases and 8 bases, with 17 bases remaining between them. CDR3 length: 14 amino acids.

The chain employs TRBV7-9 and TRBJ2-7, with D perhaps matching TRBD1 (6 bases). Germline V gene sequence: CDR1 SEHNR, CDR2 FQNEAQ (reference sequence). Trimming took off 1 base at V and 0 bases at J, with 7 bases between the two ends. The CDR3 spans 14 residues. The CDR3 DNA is TGTGCCAGCAGCTTAGGAGGGGGCTCCTACGAGCAGTACTTC. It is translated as CASSLGGGSYEQYF. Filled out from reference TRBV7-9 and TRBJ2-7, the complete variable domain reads DTGVSQNPRHKITKRGQNVTFRCDPISEHNRLYWYRQTLGQGPEFLTYFQNEAQLEKSRLLSDRFSAERPKGSFSTLEIQRTEQGDSAMYLCASSLGGGSYEQYFGPGTRLTVT.

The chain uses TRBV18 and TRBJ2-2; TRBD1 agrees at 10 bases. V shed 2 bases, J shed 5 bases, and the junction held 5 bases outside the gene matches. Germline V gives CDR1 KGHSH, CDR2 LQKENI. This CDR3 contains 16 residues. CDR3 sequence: CASSPEDRGRTGELFF. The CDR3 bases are TGTGCCAGCTCACCAGAAGACAGGGGGCGAACCGGGGAGCTGTTTTTT. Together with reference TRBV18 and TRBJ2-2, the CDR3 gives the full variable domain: NAGVMQNPRHLVRRRGQEARLRCSPMKGHSHVYWYRQLPEEGLKFMVYLQKENIIDESGMPKERFSAEFPKEGPSILRIQQVVRGDSAAYFCASSPEDRGRTGELFFGEGSRLTVL.

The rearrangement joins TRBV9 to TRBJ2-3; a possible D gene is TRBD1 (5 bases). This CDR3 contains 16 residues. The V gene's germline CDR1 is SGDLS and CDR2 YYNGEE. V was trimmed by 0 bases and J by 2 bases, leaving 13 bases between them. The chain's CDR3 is CASSVAGNSLTDTQYF. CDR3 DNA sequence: TGTGCCAGCAGCGTAGCAGGGAACTCCCTCACAGATACGCAGTATTTT.

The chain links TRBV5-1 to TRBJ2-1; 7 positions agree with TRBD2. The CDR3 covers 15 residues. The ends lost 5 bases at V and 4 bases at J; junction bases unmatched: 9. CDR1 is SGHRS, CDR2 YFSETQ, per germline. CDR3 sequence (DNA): TGCGCCAGCAGTCCGAAGCGGGGAGGGTACAATGAGCAGTTCTTC. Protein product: CASSPKRGGYNEQFF.

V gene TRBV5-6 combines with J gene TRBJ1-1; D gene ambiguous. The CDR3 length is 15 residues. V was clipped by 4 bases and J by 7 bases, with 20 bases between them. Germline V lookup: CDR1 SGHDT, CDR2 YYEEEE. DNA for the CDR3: TGTGCCAGCAGCGGGCTTCAGAGGGAGGGAAGTGAAGCTTTCTTT. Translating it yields CASSGLQREGSEAFF.

Here the CDR3 reads CASSQELTSGGQETQYF. Written as DNA, the CDR3 is TGTGCCAGCAGCCAAGAACTCACTAGCGGGGGTCAAGAGACCCAGTACTTC. This chain uses TRBV4-2 with TRBJ2-5; 11 bases fit TRBD2. Germline CDR1 and CDR2: LGHNA and YNFKEQ. This CDR3 is 17 amino acids long. Trimming took 0 bases from V and 2 from J; bases not matched to a gene: 5.

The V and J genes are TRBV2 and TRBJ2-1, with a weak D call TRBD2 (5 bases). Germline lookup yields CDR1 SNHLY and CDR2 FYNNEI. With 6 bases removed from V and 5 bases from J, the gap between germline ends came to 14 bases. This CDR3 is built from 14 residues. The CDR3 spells CASSNGELHNEQFF. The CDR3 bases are TGTGCCAGCAGCAACGGGGAACTTCACAATGAGCAGTTCTTC.

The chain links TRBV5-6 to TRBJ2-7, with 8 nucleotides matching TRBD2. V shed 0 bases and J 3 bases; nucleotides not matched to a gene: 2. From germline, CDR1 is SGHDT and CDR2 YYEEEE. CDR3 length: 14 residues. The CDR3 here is CASSLGTSFYEQYF. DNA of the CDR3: TGTGCCAGCAGCTTGGGGACTAGCTTCTACGAGCAGTACTTC.

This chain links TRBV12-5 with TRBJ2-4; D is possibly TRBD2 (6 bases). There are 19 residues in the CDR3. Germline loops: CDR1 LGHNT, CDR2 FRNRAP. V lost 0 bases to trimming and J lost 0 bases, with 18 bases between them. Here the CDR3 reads CASGLVPGDSSIAKNIQYF. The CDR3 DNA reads TGTGCTAGTGGTTTGGTACCGGGGGATTCAAGTATAGCCAAAAACATTCAGTACTTC.

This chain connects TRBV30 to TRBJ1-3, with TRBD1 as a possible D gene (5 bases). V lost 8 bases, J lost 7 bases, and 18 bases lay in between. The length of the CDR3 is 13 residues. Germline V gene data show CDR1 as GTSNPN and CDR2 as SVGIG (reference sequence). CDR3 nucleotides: TGTGCCAGTCAACAGGCCGAAAGGAACACCATATATTTT. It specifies CASQQAERNTIYF.

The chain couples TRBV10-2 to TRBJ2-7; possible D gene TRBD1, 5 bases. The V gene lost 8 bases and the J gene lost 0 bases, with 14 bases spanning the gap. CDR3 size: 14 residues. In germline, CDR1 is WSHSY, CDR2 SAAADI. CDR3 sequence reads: CASQGAANSYEQYF. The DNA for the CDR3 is TGCGCCAGCCAAGGGGCAGCGAACTCCTACGAGCAGTACTTC.

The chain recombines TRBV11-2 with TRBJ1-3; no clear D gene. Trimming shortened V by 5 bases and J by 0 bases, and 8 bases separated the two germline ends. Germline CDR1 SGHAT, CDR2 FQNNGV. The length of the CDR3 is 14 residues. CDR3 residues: CASSGQVSGNTIYF. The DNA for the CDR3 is TGTGCCAGCAGCGGTCAGGTCTCTGGAAACACCATATATTTT.

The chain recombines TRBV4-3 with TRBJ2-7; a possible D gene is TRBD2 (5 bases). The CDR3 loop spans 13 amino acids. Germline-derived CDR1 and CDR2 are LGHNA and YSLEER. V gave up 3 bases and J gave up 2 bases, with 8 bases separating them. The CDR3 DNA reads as TGCGCCAGCAGCCAGTCCGGGGCCTACGAGCAGTACTTC. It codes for CASSQSGAYEQYF.

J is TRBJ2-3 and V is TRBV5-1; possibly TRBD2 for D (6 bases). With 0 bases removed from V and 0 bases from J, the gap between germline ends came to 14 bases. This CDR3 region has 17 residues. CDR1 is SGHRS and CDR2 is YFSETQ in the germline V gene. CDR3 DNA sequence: TGCGCCAGCAGCTTGGCCGGCGGGGCCTATAGCACAGATACGCAGTATTTT. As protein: CASSLAGGAYSTDTQYF. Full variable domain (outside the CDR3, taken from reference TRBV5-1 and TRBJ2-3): KAGVTQTPRYLIKTRGQQVTLSCSPISGHRSVSWYQQTPGQGLQFLFEYFSETQRNKGNFPGRFSGRQFSNSRSEMNVSTLELGDSALYLCASSLAGGAYSTDTQYFGPGTRLTVL.

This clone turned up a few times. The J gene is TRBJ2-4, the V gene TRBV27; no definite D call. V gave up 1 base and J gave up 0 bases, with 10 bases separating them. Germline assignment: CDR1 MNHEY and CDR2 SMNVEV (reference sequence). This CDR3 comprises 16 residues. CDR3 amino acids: CASSLWSWLAKNIQYF. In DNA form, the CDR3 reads TGTGCCAGCAGTTTATGGTCTTGGCTAGCCAAAAACATTCAGTACTTC.

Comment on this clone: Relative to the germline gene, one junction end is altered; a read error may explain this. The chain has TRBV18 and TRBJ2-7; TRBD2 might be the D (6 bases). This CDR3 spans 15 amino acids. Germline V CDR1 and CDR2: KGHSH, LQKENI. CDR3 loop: CASSPRRELPYEQYF. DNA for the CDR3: TGTGCCAGCTCGCCACGGAGGGAGCTACCCTACGAGCAGTACTTC.

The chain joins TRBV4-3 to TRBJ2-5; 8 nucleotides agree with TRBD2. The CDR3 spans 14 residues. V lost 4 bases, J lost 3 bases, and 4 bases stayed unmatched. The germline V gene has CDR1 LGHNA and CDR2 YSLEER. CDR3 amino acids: CASSLTGLEETQYF. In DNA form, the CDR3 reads TGCGCCAGCAGCCTAACGGGACTAGAAGAGACCCAGTACTTC.